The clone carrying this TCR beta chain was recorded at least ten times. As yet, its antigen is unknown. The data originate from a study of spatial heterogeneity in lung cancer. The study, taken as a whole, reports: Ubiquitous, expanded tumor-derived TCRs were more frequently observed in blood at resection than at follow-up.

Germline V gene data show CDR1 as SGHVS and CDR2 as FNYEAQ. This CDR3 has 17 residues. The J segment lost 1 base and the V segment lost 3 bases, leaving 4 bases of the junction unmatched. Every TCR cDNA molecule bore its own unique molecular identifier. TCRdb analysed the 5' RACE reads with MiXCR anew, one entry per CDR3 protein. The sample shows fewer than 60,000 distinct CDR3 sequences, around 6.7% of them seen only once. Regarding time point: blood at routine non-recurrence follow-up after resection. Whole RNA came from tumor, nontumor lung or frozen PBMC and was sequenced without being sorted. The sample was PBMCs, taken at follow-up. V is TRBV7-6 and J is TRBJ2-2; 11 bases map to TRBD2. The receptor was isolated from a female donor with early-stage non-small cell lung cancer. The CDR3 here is CASSFPSGGLNTGELFF. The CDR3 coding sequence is TGTGCCAGCAGCTTCCCTAGCGGGGGGCTGAACACCGGGGAGCTGTTTTTT.